Listed here is a single T cell receptor (beta chain). As yet, its antigen is unknown. The data derive from a study of T cell responses to AZD1222 COVID-19 vaccine. General study points: Baseline seropositives among AZD1222 recipients totaled only 5 to 7. Most donors were white British and more were female, and clonal diversity was possibly underestimated. Spike was spanned by vaccine-associated CD4 TCRs, which were dominant at 160-218 and 743-854.

TCRdb's table, derived via immunoSEQ multiplex PCR, lists solely in-frame clones and lacks some. The sample contains approximately 120,000 clones, more than 70% of which appear only once. This clonotype originated in an adult in good health. Here the sequenced sample was peripheral blood, taken on day 0 of AZD1222 vaccination.

CDR3 nucleotide sequence: TGTGCCAGCACCTATACAGGGGGCGGCTATGGCTACACCTTC. Translation: CASTYTGGGYGYTF. The chain carries TRBV2 and TRBJ1-2; 9 bases are shared with TRBD1. The V segment lost 7 bases and the J segment 4 bases; nucleotides outside the gene matches: 7. Germline loops: CDR1 SNHLY, CDR2 FYNNEI. The CDR3 totals 14 residues.